Listed below are T cell receptor beta chains from one sample, sequenced in a study of cytotoxic CD8 clonotypes in ibrutinib-treated CLL. TCRdb's copy holds only in-frame clones and misses some; the assay was immunoSEQ multiplex PCR. The sample records more than 85,000 clones, around 77% being singletons. The input for sequencing was PBMCs, taken after 24 months of ibrutinib treatment. These receptors originate from a human donor with chronic lymphocytic leukemia. CDR3s include the opening cysteine and the closing phenylalanine or tryptophan. A D gene is named only where the DNA matches it firmly. Where a row states a size, it is once, few, many or the class of an expanded clone; other rows omit it.

V,D,J,size,DNA,CDR3
TRBV7-3,TRBD1,TRBJ1-4,.,TGTGCCAGCAGCCCCGGGACAGCAGTTAATGAAAAACTGTTTTTT,CASSPGTAVNEKLFF
TRBV7-9,.,TRBJ1-1,.,TGTGCCAGCAGCTTAGCTCCACCGGAGATGAACACTGAAGCTTTCTTT,CASSLAPPEMNTEAFF
TRBV28,.,TRBJ1-1,once,TGTGCCAGCAGGAACCCGGGGCAGAACACTGAAGCTTTCTTT,CASRNPGQNTEAFF
TRBV28,.,TRBJ1-2,.,TGTGCCAGCAGGGGGCCAGGGAAAGGCTACACCTTC,CASRGPGKGYTF
TRBV27,.,TRBJ1-1,.,TGTGCCAGCAGTTTACGTATAAACACTGAAGCTTTCTTT,CASSLRINTEAFF
TRBV28,TRBD1,TRBJ1-2,.,TGTGCCAGCAGTTTCGACAGGGCCGACTATGGCTACACCTTC,CASSFDRADYGYTF
TRBV5-1,.,TRBJ2-2,.,TGCGCCAGCAGCTTGCAGGGGCCCGGGGAGCTGTTTTTT,CASSLQGPGELFF
TRBV7-9,TRBD1,TRBJ2-7,.,TGTGCCAGCAGGGAATCGGGACAGGCCTACGAGCAGTACTTC,CASRESGQAYEQYF
TRBV5-1,.,TRBJ2-7,.,TGCGTCAGCAGCTATATAACCGGGACGGTGAGTGGCGAGCAGTACTTC,CVSSYITGTVSGEQYF
TRBV27,.,TRBJ2-7,.,TGTGCCAGCAGTTTGTTCGGGACAGCGGGTTCCTACGAGCAGTACTTC,CASSLFGTAGSYEQYF
TRBV9,TRBD2,TRBJ2-3,.,TGTGCCAGCAGCGACCGGACTAGTTGGGATACGCAGTATTTT,CASSDRTSWDTQYF
TRBV6-5,.,TRBJ2-7,.,TGTGCCAGCAGTTACAGGAGCTCCTACGAGCAGTACTTC,CASSYRSSYEQYF
TRBV11-3,.,TRBJ2-1,.,TGTGCCAGCAGCTTAACCAGCCCGCAGGTAAATGAGCAGTTCTTC,CASSLTSPQVNEQFF
TRBV7-9,TRBD1,TRBJ1-5,.,TGTGCCAGCAGCTCTCCAGGGGGAAATCAGCCCCAGCATTTT,CASSSPGGNQPQHF
TRBV6-6,.,TRBJ1-5,few,TGTGCCAGCAGTACAGGGTACCTCAATCAGCCCCAGCATTTT,CASSTGYLNQPQHF
TRBV10-3,TRBD2,TRBJ2-1,.,TGTGCCATCACTAGACTAGCGGGGTCCACGGGCGAGCAGTTCTTC,CAITRLAGSTGEQFF
TRBV7-2,.,TRBJ1-2,.,TGTGCCAGCAGCCCCCAGGCGGGGTGGGGCTCAATTATATTCTTC,CASSPQAGWGSIIFF
TRBV6-6,.,TRBJ1-6,few,TGTGCCAGCACGCTGAGCTCCTATAATTCACCCCTCCACTTT,CASTLSSYNSPLHF
TRBV6-1,TRBD2,TRBJ2-1,.,TGTGCCAGCAAACTAGCGCGGGGGGGTGAGCAGTTCTTC,CASKLARGGEQFF
TRBV20-1,.,TRBJ2-1,.,TGCAGTGCGGATCAGGGAGGCGAGCAGTTCTTC,CSADQGGEQFF
TRBV19,.,TRBJ2-4,.,TGTGCCAGTAGTATAGATGCCCCCGGGCAAAACATTCAGTACTTC,CASSIDAPGQNIQYF
TRBV27,.,TRBJ2-5,once,TGTGCCAGCAGTTTACGGGCCCAAGAGACCCAGTACTTC,CASSLRAQETQYF
TRBV7-8,.,TRBJ2-6,.,TGTGCCAGCAGCTCTCGGGACGTCCTGACTTTC,CASSSRDVLTF
TRBV6-1,TRBD2,TRBJ2-5,.,TGTGCCAGCAGCCCTAGCGGGAGGCGTGAGACCCAGTACTTC,CASSPSGRRETQYF